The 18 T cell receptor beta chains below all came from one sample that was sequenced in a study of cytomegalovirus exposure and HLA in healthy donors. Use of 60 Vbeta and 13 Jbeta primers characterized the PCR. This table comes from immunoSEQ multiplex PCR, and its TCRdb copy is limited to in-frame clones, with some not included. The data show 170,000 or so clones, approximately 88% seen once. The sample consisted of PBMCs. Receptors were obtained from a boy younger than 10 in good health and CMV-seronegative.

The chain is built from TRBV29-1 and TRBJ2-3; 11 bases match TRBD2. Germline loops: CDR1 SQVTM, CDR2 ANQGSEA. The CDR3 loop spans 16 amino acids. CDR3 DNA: TGCTTCACGTGGGGACTAGCGGAACCTAGCACAGATACGCAGTATTTT. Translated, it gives CFTWGLAEPSTDTQYF.

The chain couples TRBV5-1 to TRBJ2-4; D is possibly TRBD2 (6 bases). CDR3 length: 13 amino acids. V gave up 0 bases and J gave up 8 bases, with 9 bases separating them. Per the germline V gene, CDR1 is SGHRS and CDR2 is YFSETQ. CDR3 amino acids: CASSLGGEDIQYF. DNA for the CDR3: TGCGCCAGCAGCTTGGGAGGGGAGGACATTCAGTACTTC.

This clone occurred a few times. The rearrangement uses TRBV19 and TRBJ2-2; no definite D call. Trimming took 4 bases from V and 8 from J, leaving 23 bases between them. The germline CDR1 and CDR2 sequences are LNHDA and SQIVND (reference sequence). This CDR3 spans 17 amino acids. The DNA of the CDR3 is TGTGCCAGTAGTAGGTTCGTAGCACCTACTCTTCGAGGGGAGCTGTTTTTT. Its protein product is CASSRFVAPTLRGELFF. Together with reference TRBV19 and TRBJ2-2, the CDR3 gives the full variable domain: DGGITQSPKYLFRKEGQNVTLSCEQNLNHDAMYWYRQDPGQGLRLIYYSQIVNDFQKGDIAEGYSVSREKKESFPLTVTSAQKNPTAFYLCASSRFVAPTLRGELFFGEGSRLTVL.

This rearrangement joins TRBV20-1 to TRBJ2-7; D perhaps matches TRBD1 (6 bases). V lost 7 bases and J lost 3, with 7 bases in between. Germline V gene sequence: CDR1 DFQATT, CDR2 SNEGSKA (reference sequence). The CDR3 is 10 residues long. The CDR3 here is CSVRGYEQYF. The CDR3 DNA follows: TGCAGTGTCAGGGGCTACGAGCAGTACTTC.

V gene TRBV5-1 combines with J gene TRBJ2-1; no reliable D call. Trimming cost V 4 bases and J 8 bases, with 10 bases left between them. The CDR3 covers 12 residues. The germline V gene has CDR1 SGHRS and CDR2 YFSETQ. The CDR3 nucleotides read TGCGCCAGCAGCCAGGTTGACGATGAGCAGTTCTTC. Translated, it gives CASSQVDDEQFF.

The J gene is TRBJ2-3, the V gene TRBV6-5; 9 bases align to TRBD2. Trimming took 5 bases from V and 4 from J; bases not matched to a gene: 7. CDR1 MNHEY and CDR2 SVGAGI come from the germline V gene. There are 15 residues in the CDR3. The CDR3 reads CASSHSGSEADTQYF. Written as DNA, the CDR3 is TGTGCCAGCAGTCATAGCGGGAGCGAGGCAGATACGCAGTATTTT.

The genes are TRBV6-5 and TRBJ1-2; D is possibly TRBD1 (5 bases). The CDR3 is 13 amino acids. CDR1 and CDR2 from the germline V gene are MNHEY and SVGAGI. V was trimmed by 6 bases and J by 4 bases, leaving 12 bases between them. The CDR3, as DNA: TGTGCCAGCAGACCAGGGTTTGGCTATGGCTACACCTTC. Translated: CASRPGFGYGYTF.

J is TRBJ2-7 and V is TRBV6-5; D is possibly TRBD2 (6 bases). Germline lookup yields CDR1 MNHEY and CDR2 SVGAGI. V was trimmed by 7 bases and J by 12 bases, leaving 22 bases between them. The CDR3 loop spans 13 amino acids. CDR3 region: CASINGGSRRVYF. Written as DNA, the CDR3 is TGTGCCAGCATTAACGGAGGGTCCCGAAGAGTGTACTTC.

CDR3 DNA: TGTGCCACCAGCAGAGATCCGAACAAATACAATGAGCAGTTCTTC. This sequence encodes CATSRDPNKYNEQFF. This chain links TRBV15 with TRBJ2-1, with no clear D. The CDR3 totals 15 residues. From germline, CDR1 is LNHNV and CDR2 YYDKDF (reference sequence). V lost 0 bases and J lost 4, with 10 bases in between.

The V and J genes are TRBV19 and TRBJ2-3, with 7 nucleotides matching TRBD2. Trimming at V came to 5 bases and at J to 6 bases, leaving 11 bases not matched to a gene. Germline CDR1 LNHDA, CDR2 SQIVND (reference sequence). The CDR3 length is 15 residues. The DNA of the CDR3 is TGTGCCAGTAGTGGGTCGGCGGGAGTTGGGGATACGCAGTATTTT. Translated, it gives CASSGSAGVGDTQYF.

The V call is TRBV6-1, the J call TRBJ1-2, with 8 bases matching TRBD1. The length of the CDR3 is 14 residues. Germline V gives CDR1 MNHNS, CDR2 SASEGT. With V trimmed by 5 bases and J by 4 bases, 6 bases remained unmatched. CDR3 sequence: CASSWDRFSYGYTF. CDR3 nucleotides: TGTGCCAGCAGTTGGGACAGGTTTTCCTATGGCTACACCTTC.

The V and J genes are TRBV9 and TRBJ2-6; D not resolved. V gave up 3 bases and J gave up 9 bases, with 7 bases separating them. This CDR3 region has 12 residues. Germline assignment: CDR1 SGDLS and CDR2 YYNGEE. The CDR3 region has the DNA TGTGCCAGCAGCGAGACAAGCAACGTCCTGACTTTC. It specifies CASSETSNVLTF.

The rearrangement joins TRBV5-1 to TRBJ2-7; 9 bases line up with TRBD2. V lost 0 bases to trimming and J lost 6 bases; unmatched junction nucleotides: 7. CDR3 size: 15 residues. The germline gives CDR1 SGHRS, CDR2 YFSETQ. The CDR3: CASSLVLAGEGEQYF. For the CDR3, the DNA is TGCGCCAGCAGCTTGGTATTAGCGGGAGAGGGCGAGCAGTACTTC.

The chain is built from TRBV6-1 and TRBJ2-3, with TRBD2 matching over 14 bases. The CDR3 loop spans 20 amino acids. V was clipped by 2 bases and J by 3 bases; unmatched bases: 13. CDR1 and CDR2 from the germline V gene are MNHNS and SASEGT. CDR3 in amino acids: CASSEWKWGLAGVNTDTQYF. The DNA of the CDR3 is TGTGCCAGCAGTGAATGGAAATGGGGACTAGCGGGGGTTAATACAGATACGCAGTATTTT.

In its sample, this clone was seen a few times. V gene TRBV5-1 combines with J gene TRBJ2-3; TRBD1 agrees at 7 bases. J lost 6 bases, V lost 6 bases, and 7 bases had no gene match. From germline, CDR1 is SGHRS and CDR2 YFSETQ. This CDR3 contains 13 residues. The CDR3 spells CASKVTGLDTQYF. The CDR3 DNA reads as TGCGCCAGCAAAGTGACAGGGCTTGATACGCAGTATTTT.

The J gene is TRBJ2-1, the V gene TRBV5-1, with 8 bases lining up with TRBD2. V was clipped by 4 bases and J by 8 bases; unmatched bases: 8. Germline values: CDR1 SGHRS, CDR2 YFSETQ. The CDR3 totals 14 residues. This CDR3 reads CASSPGASGYEQFF. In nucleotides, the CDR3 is TGCGCCAGCAGCCCGGGGGCTAGCGGGTATGAGCAGTTCTTC. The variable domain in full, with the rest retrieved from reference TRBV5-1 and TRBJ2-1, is KAGVTQTPRYLIKTRGQQVTLSCSPISGHRSVSWYQQTPGQGLQFLFEYFSETQRNKGNFPGRFSGRQFSNSRSEMNVSTLELGDSALYLCASSPGASGYEQFFGPGTRLTVL.

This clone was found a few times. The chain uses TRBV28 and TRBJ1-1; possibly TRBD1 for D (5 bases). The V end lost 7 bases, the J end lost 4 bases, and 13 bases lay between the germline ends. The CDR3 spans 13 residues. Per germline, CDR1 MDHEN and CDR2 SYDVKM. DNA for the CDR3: TGTGCCAGCATGGGGGGATTTGTCACTGAAGCTTTCTTT. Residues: CASMGGFVTEAFF.

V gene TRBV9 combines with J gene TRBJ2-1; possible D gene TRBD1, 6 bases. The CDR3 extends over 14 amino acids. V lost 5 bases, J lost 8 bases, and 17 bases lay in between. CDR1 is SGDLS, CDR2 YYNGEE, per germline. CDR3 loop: CASSSSTGPDEQFF. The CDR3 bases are TGTGCCAGCAGTTCCTCCACAGGGCCGGATGAGCAGTTCTTC. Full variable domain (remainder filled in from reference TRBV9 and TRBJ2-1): DSGVTQTPKHLITATGQRVTLRCSPRSGDLSVYWYQQSLDQGLQFLIQYYNGEERAKGNILERFSAQQFPDLHSELNLSSLELGDSALYFCASSSSTGPDEQFFGPGTRLTVL.